Presented here are 3 T cell receptor beta chains from one specimen sequenced in a study of lymphopenia after photon versus proton radiotherapy. Sequencing used immunoSEQ multiplex PCR; TCRdb keeps in-frame clones, though not all of them. The sample shows around 59,000 clones, 84% of them seen only once. The sequenced sample was peripheral blood, obtained from a patient treated with proton-based radiotherapy. Source of these receptors: a man aged 60-69 years with pancreatic cancer.

The chain carries TRBV11-2 and TRBJ2-7; possibly TRBD1 for D (5 bases). V gave up 6 bases and J gave up 3 bases, with 15 bases separating them. Per the germline V gene, CDR1 is SGHAT and CDR2 is FQNNGV. CDR3 size: 14 residues. The CDR3 region has the DNA TGTGCCAGCAGGGGGCCCTTTCCCCTCTACGAGCAGTACTTC. It encodes CASRGPFPLYEQYF.

This chain links TRBV9 with TRBJ2-2; weak D call: TRBD2 (5 bases). This CDR3 has 14 residues. CDR1 is SGDLS, CDR2 YYNGEE, per germline. V lost 0 bases and J lost 7, with 10 bases in between. CDR3 region: CASSVVSGSGELFF. In nucleotides, the CDR3 is TGTGCCAGCAGCGTAGTCAGTGGGAGCGGGGAGCTGTTTTTT.

The V gene is TRBV6-5, the J gene TRBJ1-4; 9 bases fit TRBD1. Germline V gives CDR1 MNHEY, CDR2 SVGAGI. V shed 2 bases, J shed 7 bases, and the junction held 5 bases outside the gene matches. There are 15 residues in the CDR3. The CDR3: CASSYEGTGLEKLFF. In DNA, the CDR3 is TGTGCCAGCAGTTACGAGGGGACAGGGCTTGAAAAACTGTTTTTT.